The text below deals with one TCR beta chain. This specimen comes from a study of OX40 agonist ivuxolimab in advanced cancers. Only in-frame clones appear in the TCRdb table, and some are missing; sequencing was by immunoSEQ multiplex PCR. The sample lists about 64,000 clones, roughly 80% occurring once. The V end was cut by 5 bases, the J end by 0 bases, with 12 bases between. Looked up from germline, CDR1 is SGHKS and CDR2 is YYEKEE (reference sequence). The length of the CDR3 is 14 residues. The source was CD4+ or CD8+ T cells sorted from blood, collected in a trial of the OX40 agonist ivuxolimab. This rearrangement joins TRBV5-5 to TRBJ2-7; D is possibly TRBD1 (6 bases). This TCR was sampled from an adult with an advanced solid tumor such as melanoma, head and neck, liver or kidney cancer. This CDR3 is CASSYTGSSYEQYF. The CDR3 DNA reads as TGTGCCAGCAGTTATACAGGGAGCTCCTACGAGCAGTACTTC.